The entry that follows covers one TCR beta chain sequence. As yet, its antigen is unknown. This sample was taken from a study of cytomegalovirus exposure and HLA in healthy donors. Use of 60 Vbeta and 13 Jbeta primers characterized the PCR. TCRdb's table, derived via immunoSEQ multiplex PCR, lists solely in-frame clones and lacks some. This table has roughly 99,000 clones, over 70% appearing once. Overall study findings and caveats: Accurate prediction of HLA-A and HLA-B alleles (for most subjects) was reportedly achieved from TCR beta sequences.

The TCR sequence derives from a man aged 25-45 years in good health and CMV-seronegative. The sequencing input was PBMCs.

CDR3 bases: TGTGCCAGCTCACCTGGACTAGCGACAGATACGCAGTATTTT. This encodes CASSPGLATDTQYF. The V and J genes are TRBV18 and TRBJ2-3, with 9 bases fitting TRBD2. From germline, CDR1 is KGHSH and CDR2 LQKENI. J lost 3 bases, V lost 3 bases, and 1 base had no gene match. The CDR3 runs to 14 residues.